Given below is one T cell receptor (beta chain) in context. This sample was taken from a study of blood T cell repertoires in COVID-19. As handled by the study authors: Estimates of nucleated cell counts were drawn from the amplification of reference gene primers. Here immunoSEQ multiplex PCR was the method, and the copy in TCRdb shows in-frame clones only, minus some. The DNA was the basis for D and trimming; V, J and clone size are from that table. Among 200,000 to 300,000 clones, 85% to 90% were seen once, and the ten largest hold 3.7%. The germline CDR1 and CDR2 sequences are SNHLY and FYNNEI. This CDR3 has 15 residues. Trimming pared 1 base from V and 2 bases from J, leaving 11 bases between.

Source material: peripheral blood. This chain uses TRBV2 with TRBJ1-1; no definite D call. This sequence originates from a woman aged 40 to 49 with acute or convalescent COVID-19. This CDR3 reads CASSEGPGRNTEAFF. Written as DNA, the CDR3 is TGTGCCAGCAGTGAAGGGCCAGGCCGAAACACTGAAGCTTTCTTT.